The following is a TCR beta chain sequence with its context. The antigen remains unidentified. The PBMCs were sourced from fresh peripheral blood (approximately 9 ml). The V gene's germline CDR1 is SGHVS and CDR2 FNYEAQ. The V end lost 5 bases, the J end lost 7 bases, and 11 bases lay between the germline ends. The CDR3 is 13 amino acids. This sample was taken from a study of T cells in Graves' hyperthyroidism and ophthalmopathy. Whole-study results and caveats: A 13 V-J signature model discriminated ophthalmopathy versus stable hyperthyroidism.

The CDR3 regions of TCR beta were amplified from RNA transcripts. The TCR CDR3 was amplified in a first-round RT-PCR using the HTBI primer set. Each CDR3 protein gets one entry after TCRdb re-called the multiplex PCR reads with MiXCR. The table records approximately 420,000 distinct CDR3 sequences, roughly 15% of them present only once. Sequenced input: blood. This chain connects TRBV7-6 to TRBJ2-2; tentatively, D is TRBD1 (5 bases). The receptor was derived from a woman under 30 with Graves' hyperthyroidism. The CDR3, as DNA: TGTGCCAGCAGCCCCAGGGATTTCGGGGAGCTGTTTTTT. Its protein is CASSPRDFGELFF. Looking up the rest from reference TRBV7-6 and TRBJ2-2 gives the full variable domain: GAGVSQSPRYKVTKRGQDVALRCDPISGHVSLYWYRQALGQGPEFLTYFNYEAQQDKSGLPNDRFSAERPEGSISTLTIQRTEQRDSAMYRCASSPRDFGELFFGEGSRLTVL.